The entry that follows covers one T cell receptor beta chain sequence. The sample is drawn from a study of blood T cell repertoires in COVID-19. The wider study: Material from acute and convalescent COVID-19 was sourced from the United States, Italy and Spain. Sources were T cells, B-cell-depleted T cells, or PBMCs; the material itself was cDNA or gDNA.

As processed by the authors: Amplification of reference gene primers was used by the study to estimate nucleated cell counts. Assay: immunoSEQ multiplex PCR; the TCRdb copy retains only in-frame clones and omits some. Clone size and V and J calls were adopted from that table, with D and trimming inferred from the DNA. The sample yields more than 95,000 clones, around nine tenths seen once. V was cut by 2 bases and J by 5 bases, with 24 bases left in between. The germline gives CDR1 MNHNS, CDR2 SASEGT. The CDR3 loop spans 18 amino acids. What was sequenced was peripheral blood. The TCR comes from an elderly woman in a cohort sampled during active COVID-19. This chain links TRBV6-1 with TRBJ1-2; no reliable D call. The CDR3 loop is CASSERIARVNRGYGYTF. The CDR3 nucleotides are TGTGCCAGCAGTGAACGAATTGCGCGGGTGAACCGAGGTTATGGCTACACCTTC.